The next 12 T cell receptor beta chains were all read from a single sample in a study of tumor-infiltrating lymphocytes in primary liver carcinoma. The investigators made TCR beta cDNA from approximately 0.5 ug total RNA, using a constant-region primer. Three nested multiplex PCR rounds of slightly modified ARM-PCR generated TCR beta libraries. Amplification in the first two PCR rounds was performed using TRBV1-TRBV30 forward primers and a C-beta reverse primer for 9 to 11 cycles each. TCRdb fed the multiplex PCR reads into MiXCR, producing one record per CDR3 protein. The sample lists some 180,000 distinct CDR3 sequences, approximately 86% occurring once. The study co-extracted DNA and RNA from approximately 20-30 mg of unsorted bulk tissue. The sample consisted of tumor tissue from primary liver carcinoma. The source is a man in his forties or fifties with primary liver carcinoma and hepatitis B virus infection.

This clonotype was recorded a few times. This may arise from a read error, as a much more abundant clone is one base away. The CDR3 does not close with the conserved phenylalanine or tryptophan, likely indicating a read error. V usage is TRBV7-3 and J usage is TRBJ1-6; no definite D call. Germline V gene sequence: CDR1 SGHTA, CDR2 FQGTGA. Trimming cost V 0 bases and J 7 bases, with 7 bases left between them. The CDR3 has 14 residues. This CDR3 is CASSLTQTNSPLHY. The CDR3 coding sequence is TGTGCCAGCAGCTTAACACAGACCAATTCACCCCTCCACTAT.

This chain uses TRBV12-3 or TRBV12-4 with TRBJ2-7, with D possibly being TRBD2 (6 bases). Trimming took 5 bases from V and 5 from J, leaving 16 bases between them. This CDR3 region has 14 residues. CDR3 in DNA: TGTGCCAGCAGTCCAGCGGGTGTAAGGAACGAGCAGTACGTC. This gives the protein CASSPAGVRNEQYV.

A word on this clonotype: Germline and junction disagree at one end, which may indicate a read error. The chain employs TRBV7-9 and TRBJ2-5; possibly TRBD1 or TRBD2 for D (6 bases each). The CDR3 consists of 14 residues. From germline, CDR1 is SEHNR and CDR2 FQNEAQ (reference sequence). This chain's CDR3 is CDSSPGGGTKTQYF. The CDR3 coding sequence is TGTGACAGCAGCCCCGGGGGCGGGACAAAGACCCAGTACTTC.

Worth noting for this clonotype: The germline gene is not matched at one end of the junction; a read error may be the cause. This chain links TRBV6-1 with TRBJ2-1, with D perhaps TRBD1 (5 bases). CDR1 MNHNS and CDR2 SASEGT come from the germline V gene. This CDR3 contains 14 residues. The CDR3 bases are TGTGCCAGCAGTTTCGAACAGGAAAACAATGAGCAGTTTTTC. Its translation: CASSFEQENNEQFF.

The chain joins TRBV11-2 to TRBJ2-5; D gene ambiguous. V dropped 9 bases and J dropped 9 bases, with 26 bases sitting between them. This CDR3 comprises 15 residues. Germline V gene lookup returns CDR1 SGHAT and CDR2 FQNNGV. The CDR3: CARSPRSAPGVSQYF. CDR3 nucleotide sequence: TGTGCCAGGAGCCCCCGGTCAGCCCCAGGTGTTTCCCAGTACTTC.

On this clonotype itself: The CDR3 does not close with the conserved phenylalanine or tryptophan, likely indicating a read error. The limits of the CDR3 on the DNA are not certain, so only TCRdb's listed CDR3 is given. V usage is TRBV11-2 and J usage is TRBJ1-5; TRBD1 is the table's D call, not checked against the DNA. From its first to its last residue, the CDR3 has 15 amino acids. CDR1 and CDR2 from the germline V gene are SGHAT and FQNNGV. The CDR3 reads CVSSLAGGGNQPQRY.

For this clonotype: At one end, the junction sequence differs from germline, possibly due to a read error. V usage is TRBV5-6 and J usage is TRBJ2-2; D gene unclear. This CDR3 has 16 residues. Germline V lookup: CDR1 SGHDT, CDR2 YYEEEE. CDR3 protein: CASSLPYDKNIGELFF. The CDR3 DNA reads TGTGCCAGCAGCTTGCCTTATGACAAGAACATCGGGGAGCTGTTTTTT. The full variable domain, rest sourced from reference TRBV5-6 and TRBJ2-2, is DAGVTQSPTHLIKTRGQQVTLRCSPKSGHDTVSWYQQALGQGPQFIFQYYEEEERQRGNFPDRFSGHQFPNYSSELNVNALLLGDSALYLCASSLPYDKNIGELFFGEGSRLTVL.

This clonotype was counted between two and nine times. A much larger clonotype is one base distant, so this may be a read error. The genes are TRBV7-8 and TRBJ2-1; 10 nucleotides match TRBD2. This CDR3 spans 19 amino acids. Germline values: CDR1 SGHVS, CDR2 FQNEAQ. V shed 0 bases and J 3 bases; nucleotides not matched to a gene: 11. The CDR3 spells CASSLAPSGSHGDYNEQFF. Here the CDR3 DNA reads TGTGCCAGCAGCTTAGCTCCTAGCGGGAGCCATGGGGACTACAATGAGCAGTTCTTC.

This clonotype was counted only a few times. V and J are TRBV7-3 and TRBJ2-6; D unclear. Germline lookup yields CDR1 SGHTA and CDR2 FQGTGA. This CDR3 is built from 15 residues. The V end was cut by 5 bases, the J end by 0 bases, with 8 bases between. The CDR3 nucleotides are TGTGCCAGCAGCACGTCAAGCTCTGGGGCCAACGTCCTGACTTTC. Protein: CASSTSSSGANVLTF.

This clonotype was found once. The missing conserved phenylalanine or tryptophan at the end of this CDR3 makes a read error likely. This chain connects TRBV5-1 to TRBJ2-1; D might be TRBD1 or TRBD2, each matching 6 bases. Germline CDR1 is SGHRS and CDR2 is YFSETQ. V lost 3 bases to trimming and J lost 10 bases, with 11 bases between them. This CDR3 has 12 amino acids. CDR3 region: CASSSYGGEQFS. As DNA, the CDR3 is TGCGCCAGCAGCTCCTACGGGGGCGAGCAGTTCTCC.

As for this clonotype: The junction departs from the called germline gene at one end, perhaps through a read error. CDR3 sequence (DNA): TGTGCCAGCAGCCAAACCACTAGCGGATATACGAACACCGGGGAGCTGTTTTTT. Translation: CASSQTTSGYTNTGELFF. This chain joins TRBV4-3 and TRBJ2-2; 8 bases map to TRBD2. Germline values: CDR1 LGHNA, CDR2 YSLEER. The CDR3 has 18 residues.

Only one count was recorded for this clonotype. A junction end diverges from the germline sequence, so it may reflect a read error. This chain uses TRBV12-3 or TRBV12-4 with TRBJ2-7; no clear D. The CDR3 loop spans 14 amino acids. This CDR3 reads CASSLSVSPYEEYF. CDR3 DNA sequence: TGTGCCAGCAGTTTAAGCGTGTCCCCCTACGAGGAGTACTTC.